The 16 T cell receptor beta chains listed next were all sequenced from one sample in a study of shared clonotypes between healthy human individuals. Some clones are missing from TCRdb's copy, which holds only in-frame ones; the method was immunoSEQ multiplex PCR. Here the sample spans some 1,600,000 clones, 98% being singletons. Material: naive CD4+ T cells sorted from blood. Stated subset: CD45RA+ positively selected. The receptors derive from a man aged 30 to 45 in good health.

The chain employs TRBV5-5 and TRBJ1-3; tentative D call: TRBD1 (5 bases). Per the germline V gene, CDR1 is SGHKS and CDR2 is YYEKEE (reference sequence). V shed 5 bases and J shed 1 base, with 10 bases lying between them. The CDR3 has 14 residues. CDR3: CASRQGASGNTIYF. The CDR3, as DNA: TGTGCCAGCAGACAAGGGGCGTCTGGAAACACCATATATTTT.

This clone was detected once. CDR3 residues: CASSFPRHRNTEAFF. CDR3 nucleotides: TGTGCCAGCAGTTTCCCCCGACACAGGAACACTGAAGCTTTCTTT. The V and J genes are TRBV28 and TRBJ1-1; no reliable D call. The germline V gene has CDR1 MDHEN and CDR2 SYDVKM. This CDR3 spans 15 amino acids. Trimming stripped 3 bases from V and 1 base from J, with 12 bases between. Full variable domain (rest looked up from reference TRBV28 and TRBJ1-1): DVKVTQSSRYLVKRTGEKVFLECVQDMDHENMFWYRQDPGLGLRLIYFSYDVKMKEKGDIPEGYSVSREKKERFSLILESASTNQTSMYLCASSFPRHRNTEAFFGQGTRLTVV.

The chain employs TRBV4-3 and TRBJ2-7, with 10 bases matching TRBD2. Germline trimming cut 3 bases from V and 6 bases from J; bases unmatched to any gene: 8. Germline V lookup: CDR1 LGHNA, CDR2 YSLEER. The CDR3 covers 15 residues. In DNA form, the CDR3 reads TGCGCCAGCAGCCAGAGAGCGGGAGGGCCTGTCGAGCAGTACTTC. It translates to CASSQRAGGPVEQYF.

The V call is TRBV28, the J call TRBJ2-7; D may be TRBD1 or TRBD2 (5 bases each). The V gene's germline CDR1 is MDHEN and CDR2 SYDVKM. Trimming pared 2 bases from V and 4 bases from J, leaving 15 bases between. This CDR3 is built from 15 residues. The CDR3 is CASSLRTPSGYEQYF. The CDR3 nucleotides are TGTGCCAGCAGTTTAAGGACACCGTCGGGATACGAGCAGTACTTC. The variable domain in full, with the rest retrieved from reference TRBV28 and TRBJ2-7, is DVKVTQSSRYLVKRTGEKVFLECVQDMDHENMFWYRQDPGLGLRLIYFSYDVKMKEKGDIPEGYSVSREKKERFSLILESASTNQTSMYLCASSLRTPSGYEQYFGPGTRLTVT.

This chain joins TRBV19 and TRBJ2-1; D may correspond to TRBD1 or TRBD2 (5 bases each). The CDR3 extends over 18 amino acids. The V gene's germline CDR1 is LNHDA and CDR2 SQIVND (reference sequence). V shed 5 bases and J shed 0 bases, with 20 bases lying between them. The CDR3 nucleotides read TGTGCCAGTAGTCAGTCTCCCTGGGGGTCTAGCTCCTACAATGAGCAGTTCTTC. Protein sequence: CASSQSPWGSSSYNEQFF.

Comment on this clone: Other DNA sequences in the same sample also yield this CDR3. V gene TRBV11-2 combines with J gene TRBJ2-1, with 7 positions matching TRBD2. The V gene end was trimmed by 3 bases and the J gene end by 4 bases; junction bases not matched to a gene: 3. CDR1 is SGHAT and CDR2 is FQNNGV in the germline V gene. This CDR3 spans 14 amino acids. CDR3 residues: CASSLASGYNEQFF. Written as DNA, the CDR3 is TGTGCCAGCAGCTTGGCTAGCGGTTACAATGAGCAGTTCTTC.

A single count supports this clone. The J gene is TRBJ2-1, the V gene TRBV20-1; D is unresolved. The ends were cut back, 5 bases at V and 10 bases at J, with 12 bases in the middle. The V gene's germline CDR1 is DFQATT and CDR2 SNEGSKA (reference sequence). The CDR3 sequence is 11 residues long. This chain's CDR3 is CSAQPPKEQFF. The CDR3 DNA reads TGCAGTGCTCAGCCACCTAAGGAGCAGTTCTTC.

The chain couples TRBV6-5 to TRBJ1-2, with D tentatively TRBD1 (6 bases). Germline CDR1 is MNHEY and CDR2 is SVGAGI. The ends were cut back, 0 bases at V and 6 bases at J, with 11 bases in the middle. The CDR3 has 14 amino acids. The DNA for the CDR3 is TGTGCCAGCAGTTACTCCCCAGGGGAAGATGGCTACACCTTC. Translation gives CASSYSPGEDGYTF.

The rearrangement joins TRBV20-1 to TRBJ1-1; no clear D gene. V lost 1 base and J lost 7, with 4 bases in between. CDR3 size: 10 residues. CDR1 and CDR2 from the germline V gene are DFQATT and SNEGSKA (reference sequence). CDR3: CSARALEAFF. The CDR3 DNA reads as TGCAGTGCTAGAGCACTTGAAGCTTTCTTT.

V is TRBV27 and J is TRBJ2-1; D gene ambiguous. Germline V CDR1 and CDR2: MNHEY, SMNVEV (reference sequence). The CDR3 is 15 residues long. The V and J ends lost 6 bases and 0 bases respectively, with 12 bases between them. The CDR3 DNA reads TGTGCCAGCAGCTACCGGAGAGACTCCTACAATGAGCAGTTCTTC. Protein: CASSYRRDSYNEQFF.

The chain has TRBV7-2 and TRBJ2-1; D may correspond to TRBD1 or TRBD2 (5 bases each). Germline values: CDR1 SGHTA, CDR2 FQGNSA. The CDR3 loop spans 15 amino acids. The V end lost 1 base, the J end lost 5 bases, and 12 bases lay between the germline ends. CDR3 residues: CASSLDWGSDNEQFF. CDR3 sequence (DNA): TGTGCCAGCAGCTTAGACTGGGGGTCCGACAATGAGCAGTTCTTC.

CDR3 sequence (DNA): TGCGCCAGCAGCCAGCGAACAGGGAGCGATCAGCCCCAGCATTTT. Translation gives CASSQRTGSDQPQHF. The rearrangement joins TRBV4-3 to TRBJ1-5, with a weak D call TRBD1 (6 bases). The V gene's germline CDR1 is LGHNA and CDR2 YSLEER. V lost 3 bases and J lost 5, with 14 bases in between. The CDR3 extends over 15 amino acids.

The chain uses TRBV18 and TRBJ2-1; 9 bases fit TRBD1. V lost 5 bases, J lost 4 bases, and 12 bases stayed unmatched. Germline-derived CDR1 and CDR2 are KGHSH and LQKENI. The length of the CDR3 is 17 residues. Written as DNA, the CDR3 is TGTGCCAGCTCAAACCTCCCGGGACAGGGTTTGTACAATGAGCAGTTCTTC. This sequence encodes CASSNLPGQGLYNEQFF. The complete variable domain, with remaining parts taken from reference TRBV18 and TRBJ2-1, reads NAGVMQNPRHLVRRRGQEARLRCSPMKGHSHVYWYRQLPEEGLKFMVYLQKENIIDESGMPKERFSAEFPKEGPSILRIQQVVRGDSAAYFCASSNLPGQGLYNEQFFGPGTRLTVL.

The chain joins TRBV11-2 to TRBJ2-5; D not certain. Germline V gene data show CDR1 as SGHAT and CDR2 as FQNNGV. V was shortened by 5 bases and J by 3 bases, with 10 bases between the two germline ends. The CDR3 is 13 amino acids. The CDR3 DNA sequence: TGTGCCAGCAGCCCAACAGAGAAAGAGACCCAGTACTTC. This codes for CASSPTEKETQYF. Full variable domain (missing parts from reference TRBV11-2 and TRBJ2-5): EAGVAQSPRYKIIEKRQSVAFWCNPISGHATLYWYQQILGQGPKLLIQFQNNGVVDDSQLPKDRFSAERLKGVDSTLKIQPAKLEDSAVYLCASSPTEKETQYFGPGTRLLVL.

In regard to this clone: Additional DNA sequences in this sample encode the identical CDR3. The rearrangement links TRBV20-1 to TRBJ2-7; D gene unclear. Germline CDR1 is DFQATT and CDR2 is SNEGSKA (reference sequence). Trimming removed 3 bases from V and 2 bases from J, with 5 bases in between. The CDR3 sequence is 11 residues long. CDR3 protein: CSASVTYEQYF. CDR3 bases: TGCAGTGCTAGTGTGACCTACGAGCAGTACTTC.

This chain uses TRBV19 with TRBJ2-3; 8 bases fit TRBD1. The ends lost 6 bases at V and 3 bases at J; junction bases unmatched: 14. Germline loops: CDR1 LNHDA, CDR2 SQIVND (reference sequence). The CDR3 consists of 17 residues. CDR3 in DNA: TGTGCCAGTAGGCCCTTTCCCGGGACAGGCGAGACAGATACGCAGTATTTT. Residues: CASRPFPGTGETDTQYF. Using reference TRBV19 and TRBJ2-3 for the parts outside the CDR3, the full variable domain is DGGITQSPKYLFRKEGQNVTLSCEQNLNHDAMYWYRQDPGQGLRLIYYSQIVNDFQKGDIAEGYSVSREKKESFPLTVTSAQKNPTAFYLCASRPFPGTGETDTQYFGPGTRLTVL.